The T cell receptor beta chain under discussion was sequenced for a study of blood T cell repertoires in COVID-19. Study as a whole: From the United States, Italy and Spain came samples of acute and convalescent COVID-19. Sources were T cells, B-cell-depleted T cells, or PBMCs; the material itself was cDNA or gDNA.

In the original workflow: Reference gene primer amplification in the assay estimated nucleated cell counts. Clones were sequenced by immunoSEQ multiplex PCR, and TCRdb holds only the in-frame ones, with some missing. V and J calls and clone size are those listed in that table; D and trimming were worked out from the DNA. The sample includes 150,000 or so clones, around 86% of them seen just once. The TCR comes from an elderly man with acute or convalescent COVID-19. The sequenced material came from peripheral blood.

CDR3 coding DNA: TGTGCCACCAGCCCCCGGGCAGGGTTTGACTACACCTTC. Its protein product is CATSPRAGFDYTF. The chain couples TRBV24-1 to TRBJ1-2; TRBD1 is a possible D gene (5 bases). The CDR3 sequence is 13 residues long. In germline, CDR1 is KGHDR, CDR2 SFDVKD. V was cut by 7 bases and J by 10 bases, with 18 bases left in between.